This entry is about one T cell receptor beta chain. The data are from a study of circulating CD8 cells and anti-PD-1 response in melanoma. Trimming removed 3 bases at V and 4 bases at J, with 9 bases between. This CDR3 spans 14 amino acids. The QIAseq Immune Repertoire TCR panel built the libraries from about 16 ng of total RNA. TCRdb re-derived calls from the reads in MiXCR, one entry per CDR3 protein. The table shows around 500 distinct CDR3 sequences, with 5% occurring only once. Four subsets defined by PD-1 and/or TIGIT were sorted from live CD3+CD8+TCRalphabeta+ cells. The source material was CD8+ T cells from PBMCs, sampled at baseline or after one month of anti-PD-1 therapy (not recorded which). This TCR was sampled from a human donor with melanoma. The chain carries TRBV12-3 or TRBV12-4 and TRBJ1-4, with TRBD1 as a possible D gene (5 bases). The CDR3 region is CASSFRDGNEKLFF. The CDR3, as DNA: TGTGCCAGCAGTTTCCGGGACGGTAATGAAAAACTGTTTTTT.